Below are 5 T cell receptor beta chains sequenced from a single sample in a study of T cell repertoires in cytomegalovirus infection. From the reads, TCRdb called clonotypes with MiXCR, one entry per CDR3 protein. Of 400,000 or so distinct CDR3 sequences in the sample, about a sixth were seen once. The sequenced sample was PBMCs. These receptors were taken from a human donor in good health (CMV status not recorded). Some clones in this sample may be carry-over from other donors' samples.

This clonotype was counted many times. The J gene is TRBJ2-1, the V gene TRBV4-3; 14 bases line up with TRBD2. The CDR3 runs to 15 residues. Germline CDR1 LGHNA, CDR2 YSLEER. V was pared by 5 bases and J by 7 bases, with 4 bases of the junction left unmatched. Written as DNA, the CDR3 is TGCGCCAGCAGCTTGGGACTAGCGGGGGATAATGAGCAGTTCTTC. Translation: CASSLGLAGDNEQFF.

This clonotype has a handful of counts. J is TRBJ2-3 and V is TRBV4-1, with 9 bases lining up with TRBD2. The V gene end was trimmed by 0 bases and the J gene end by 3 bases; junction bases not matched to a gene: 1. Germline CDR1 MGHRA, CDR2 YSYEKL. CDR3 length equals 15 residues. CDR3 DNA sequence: TGCGCCAGCAGCCAAGAGCTAGCGGGAACAGATACGCAGTATTTT. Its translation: CASSQELAGTDTQYF.

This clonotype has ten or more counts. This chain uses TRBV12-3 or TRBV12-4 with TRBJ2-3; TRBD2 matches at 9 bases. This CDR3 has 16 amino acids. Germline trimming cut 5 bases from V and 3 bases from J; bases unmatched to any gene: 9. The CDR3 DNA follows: TGTGCCAGCAGTCCAATAGCGGGAGTAACTACAGATACGCAGTATTTT. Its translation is CASSPIAGVTTDTQYF.

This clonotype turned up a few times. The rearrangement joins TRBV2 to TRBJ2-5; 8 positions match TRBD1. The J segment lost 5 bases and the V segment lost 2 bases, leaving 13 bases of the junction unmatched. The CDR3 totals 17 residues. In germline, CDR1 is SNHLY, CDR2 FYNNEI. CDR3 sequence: CASSESPGQGSIETQYF. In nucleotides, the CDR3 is TGTGCCAGCAGTGAATCTCCTGGACAGGGAAGTATTGAGACCCAGTACTTC.

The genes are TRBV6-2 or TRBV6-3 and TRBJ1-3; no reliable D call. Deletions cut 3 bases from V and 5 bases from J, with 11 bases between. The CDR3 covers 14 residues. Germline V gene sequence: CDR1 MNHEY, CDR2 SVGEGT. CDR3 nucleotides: TGTGCCAGCAGTTATCAGGCAGCAAGAAACACCATATATTTT. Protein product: CASSYQAARNTIYF.